The 15 T cell receptor beta chains below all came from one sample that was sequenced in a study of regulatory T cells in long-lasting Graves disease. Stated time point: persistent/refractory GD, antithyroid drugs over 5 years with positive TRAb. Researchers made the TCR library from RNA that was extracted from PBMCs. In building TCR beta libraries, iRepertoire HTBI primers were used together with Arm-PCR of CDR3 regions. TCRdb re-called the multiplex PCR reads through MiXCR, storing one row per CDR3 protein. Here the sample spans a few hundred thousand distinct CDR3 sequences, 22% being singletons. The sequencing here drew on peripheral blood mononuclear cells (PBMCs), taken when the disease was refractory, from a patient treated with antithyroid drugs. These receptors originate from a female donor with Graves disease.

This clonotype was seen a few times. This sequence joins TRBV29-1 and TRBJ2-5; a possible D gene is TRBD2 (7 bases). The CDR3 has 12 amino acids. Trimming removed 7 bases at V and 2 bases at J, with 11 bases between. Germline lookup yields CDR1 SQVTM and CDR2 ANQGSEA. The chain's CDR3 is CSGGGRQETQYF. CDR3 bases: TGCAGCGGGGGGGGCAGACAAGAGACCCAGTACTTC.

The gene calls are TRBV20-1 and TRBJ1-1; D gene ambiguous. Deletions cut 5 bases from V and 0 bases from J, with 10 bases between. CDR3 length: 13 residues. Germline V gene sequence: CDR1 DFQATT, CDR2 SNEGSKA (reference sequence). The CDR3 sequence is CSAFVYMNTEAFF. Here the CDR3 DNA reads TGCAGTGCTTTCGTATACATGAACACTGAAGCTTTCTTT.

This clonotype occurred a few times. The V call is TRBV11-2, the J call TRBJ2-2; D possibly uses TRBD1 or TRBD2 (5 bases each). The CDR3 extends over 17 amino acids. The V end was cut by 5 bases, the J end by 4 bases, with 20 bases between. Per the germline V gene, CDR1 is SGHAT and CDR2 is FQNNGV. This CDR3 reads CASSPGASWASTGELFF. DNA of the CDR3: TGTGCCAGCAGCCCCGGGGCGTCTTGGGCGAGCACCGGGGAGCTGTTTTTT.

This clonotype has ten or more counts. J is TRBJ2-5 and V is TRBV18, with D possibly matching TRBD2 (5 bases). The CDR3 is 13 amino acids. Deletions cut 3 bases from V and 4 bases from J, with 9 bases between. Germline values: CDR1 KGHSH, CDR2 LQKENI. CDR3 region: CASSPGSGETQYF. The CDR3 nucleotides read TGTGCCAGCTCACCGGGAAGCGGAGAGACCCAGTACTTC.

This clonotype was observed a handful of times. This rearrangement joins TRBV6-1 to TRBJ1-1; D is uncertain. Trimming shortened V by 7 bases and J by 6 bases, and 6 bases separated the two germline ends. CDR1 and CDR2 from the germline V gene are MNHNS and SASEGT. The CDR3 totals 10 residues. The DNA of the CDR3 is TGTGCCAGCACCTGGGCTGAAGCTTTCTTT. The encoded protein is CASTWAEAFF.

This clonotype showed up just a few times. The genes are TRBV27 and TRBJ2-7, with TRBD1 matching 11 bases. Germline assignment: CDR1 MNHEY and CDR2 SMNVEV (reference sequence). The CDR3 is 13 residues long. Germline trimming cut 10 bases from V and 0 bases from J; bases unmatched to any gene: 2. The CDR3 region is CATGTGGSYEQYF. CDR3 DNA sequence: TGTGCCACGGGGACAGGGGGCTCCTACGAGCAGTACTTC.

V usage is TRBV5-1 and J usage is TRBJ2-7; D perhaps matches TRBD1 (5 bases). From germline, CDR1 is SGHRS and CDR2 YFSETQ. This CDR3 has 12 amino acids. V lost 4 bases and J lost 4, with 9 bases in between. The CDR3 here is CASSGNRYEQYF. CDR3 nucleotide sequence: TGCGCCAGCAGCGGCAACAGGTACGAGCAGTACTTC.

The chain recombines TRBV20-1 with TRBJ2-3; tentative D call: TRBD1 (6 bases). Trimming cost V 6 bases and J 3 bases, with 16 bases left between them. Germline lookup yields CDR1 DFQATT and CDR2 SNEGSKA (reference sequence). This CDR3 is 14 amino acids long. Here the CDR3 reads CSARGGLGTDTQYF. CDR3 sequence (DNA): TGCAGTGCCAGGGGTGGTCTCGGAACAGATACGCAGTATTTT.

The V and J genes are TRBV7-9 and TRBJ2-7, with 9 bases matching TRBD2. The CDR3 loop spans 14 amino acids. The germline V gene encodes CDR1 SEHNR and CDR2 FQNEAQ (reference sequence). The junction had 2 bases not matched to a gene; V was cut back by 5 bases and J by 0 bases. CDR3: CASSASGNSYEQYF. The CDR3 DNA reads TGTGCCAGCAGCGCTAGCGGGAACTCCTACGAGCAGTACTTC.

This clonotype was detected a few times. V usage is TRBV11-2 and J usage is TRBJ1-1, with 8 positions matching TRBD1. This CDR3 is built from 13 residues. V was pared by 6 bases and J by 4 bases, with 4 bases of the junction left unmatched. CDR1 and CDR2 from the germline V gene are SGHAT and FQNNGV. The CDR3 nucleotides read TGTGCCAGCAGGTACACAGGGGGCACTGAAGCTTTCTTT. As protein: CASRYTGGTEAFF.

This chain uses TRBV12-3 or TRBV12-4 with TRBJ2-1; D unresolved. CDR3 length: 12 amino acids. Trimming removed 5 bases from V and 5 bases from J, with 7 bases in between. In nucleotides, the CDR3 is TGTGCCAGCAGTCCCTACAACAATGAGCAGTTCTTC. Translated, it gives CASSPYNNEQFF.

This clonotype occurred a few times. The V gene is TRBV7-2, the J gene TRBJ1-3; 7 bases are a match to TRBD1. Germline-derived CDR1 and CDR2 are SGHTA and FQGNSA. The CDR3 has 16 residues. V shed 1 base, J shed 4 bases, and the junction held 7 bases outside the gene matches. The CDR3 DNA follows: TGTGCCAGCAGCTTAGAACCGGGACAGTCGGGAAACACCATATATTTT. Translated: CASSLEPGQSGNTIYF.

The chain couples TRBV5-1 to TRBJ1-6, with D possibly TRBD1 on 5 matching bases. Trimming left V 4 bases short and J 10 bases short, with 9 bases between. This CDR3 comprises 12 residues. The germline V gene has CDR1 SGHRS and CDR2 YFSETQ. The CDR3 is CASSGDGSPLHF. DNA of the CDR3: TGCGCCAGCAGCGGGGACGGATCACCCCTCCACTTT.

Ten or more counts support this clonotype. The chain uses TRBV30 and TRBJ2-5, with 11 bases lining up with TRBD1. J gave up 3 bases and V 4 bases, and 10 bases lay outside the gene matches. Germline V gene data show CDR1 as GTSNPN and CDR2 as SVGIG (reference sequence). This CDR3 contains 16 residues. The CDR3 loop reads CAWIFEPGQGEETQYF. DNA for the CDR3: TGTGCCTGGATTTTCGAACCGGGACAGGGGGAAGAGACCCAGTACTTC.

V is TRBV11-2 and J is TRBJ2-3, with D unresolved. Germline V lookup: CDR1 SGHAT, CDR2 FQNNGV. This CDR3 region has 15 residues. Trimming left V 5 bases short and J 0 bases short, with 12 bases between. The CDR3 DNA is TGTGCCAGCAGCCCCGATGGCCCTAGCACAGATACGCAGTATTTT. Translation: CASSPDGPSTDTQYF. Looking up the rest from reference TRBV11-2 and TRBJ2-3 gives the full variable domain: EAGVAQSPRYKIIEKRQSVAFWCNPISGHATLYWYQQILGQGPKLLIQFQNNGVVDDSQLPKDRFSAERLKGVDSTLKIQPAKLEDSAVYLCASSPDGPSTDTQYFGPGTRLTVL.